This note documents a single T cell receptor beta chain sequence. CDR3 length: 18 residues. V dropped 5 bases and J dropped 0 bases, with 17 bases sitting between them. Germline V lookup: CDR1 SEHNR, CDR2 FQNEAQ (reference sequence). Time point given: baseline, week 1 (first vaccination visit). Regarding treatment: pre-vaccination baseline after standard-of-care therapy. This specimen comes from a study of a mutant IDH1 vaccine in newly diagnosed glioma. Study overall: Treatment recipients were approximately 62% male and about 40% female, and their mean age was approximately 42 years. Patients previously underwent radiotherapy, temozolomide, or both, and most underwent both.

The data were produced by immunoSEQ multiplex PCR, yet TCRdb's version contains in-frame clones alone and is incomplete. The table lists fewer than 85,000 clones, 86% of them singletons, with approximately 2.6% in the top ten. This receptor was obtained from a man aged 30-40 years with glioma. The chain employs TRBV7-9 and TRBJ2-6; perhaps TRBD1 as D (6 bases). Source: PBMCs, taken from a glioma patient treated with radiotherapy, temozolomide or both. The CDR3 DNA is TGTGCCAGCAGCCCCCCGCAGGGGATAAGCTCTGGGGCCAACGTCCTGACTTTC. Translation gives CASSPPQGISSGANVLTF.